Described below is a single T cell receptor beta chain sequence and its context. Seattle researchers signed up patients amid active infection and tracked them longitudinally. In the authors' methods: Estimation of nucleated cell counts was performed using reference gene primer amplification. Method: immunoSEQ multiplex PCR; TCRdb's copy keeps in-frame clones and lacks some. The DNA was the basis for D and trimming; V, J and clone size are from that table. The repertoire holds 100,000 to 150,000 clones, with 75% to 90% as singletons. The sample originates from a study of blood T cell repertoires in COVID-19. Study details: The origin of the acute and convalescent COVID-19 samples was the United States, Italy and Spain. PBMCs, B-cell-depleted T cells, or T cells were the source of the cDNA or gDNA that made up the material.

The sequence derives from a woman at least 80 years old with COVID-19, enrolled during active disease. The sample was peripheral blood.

The CDR3 is CASSFASSSSDTQYF. DNA of the CDR3: TGTGCCAGCAGCTTTGCCTCTAGCTCGTCAGATACGCAGTATTTT. The chain combines TRBV5-5 with TRBJ2-3; tentatively, D is TRBD2 (5 bases). V was clipped by 2 bases and J by 4 bases, with 14 bases between them. The CDR3 covers 15 residues. Per germline, CDR1 SGHKS and CDR2 YYEKEE (reference sequence).